This TCR beta chain stems from a study of CD8 T cells in Susac syndrome. Random hexamers were used to reverse transcribe roughly 0.45 to 1 ug of RNA. TCR beta CDR3 was amplified by immunoSEQ multiplex PCR. This amplification extended across 54 Vbeta and 13 Jbeta segments. One entry per CDR3 protein results from TCRdb running MiXCR on the immunoSEQ multiplex PCR reads. The data show 170,000 or so distinct CDR3 sequences, roughly 94% seen once. The CDR3 loop spans 15 amino acids. The germline V gene has CDR1 DFQATT and CDR2 SNEGSKA (reference sequence). Trimming pared 6 bases from V and 3 bases from J, leaving 20 bases between. TCR beta sequencing was performed on blood CD8+ and CD4+ T cells. TEMRA cells were FACS-enriched, while CD8+ and CD4+ T cells were negatively isolated.

This chain connects TRBV20-1 to TRBJ1-1; maybe TRBD1 (5 bases). Sequencing was done on a sample of CD4+ T cells from PBMCs. This TCR derives from a human donor with Susac syndrome. CDR3 amino acids: CSAWEGGGGYTEAFF. In nucleotides, the CDR3 is TGCAGTGCCTGGGAGGGTGGGGGAGGATACACTGAAGCTTTCTTT.